This T cell receptor (beta chain) was observed in a study of cytomegalovirus exposure and HLA in healthy donors. V was pared by 6 bases and J by 4 bases, with 12 bases between. The germline V gene encodes CDR1 MNHEY and CDR2 SVGAGI. The CDR3 runs to 14 residues. Study conclusions and caveats: As confirmed in vitro, three CMV-associated chains were specific for CMV antigens.

This PCR relied on a set of 60 Vbeta primers and 13 Jbeta primers. Measured with immunoSEQ multiplex PCR; TCRdb has only the in-frame clones, and not every one. The sample yields about 190,000 clones, 75% to 85% seen once. In regard to this clone: What it recognizes is unknown.

The sample was PBMCs. The source is a woman aged 45-65 years in good health and CMV-seronegative. The rearrangement links TRBV6-5 to TRBJ2-2; no firm D call. This chain's CDR3 is CASRVHSRTGELFF. In DNA form, the CDR3 reads TGTGCCAGCAGGGTTCATAGCCGCACCGGGGAGCTGTTTTTT.